This T cell receptor beta chain was documented in a study of shared clonotypes between healthy human individuals. Per the germline V gene, CDR1 is MGHRA and CDR2 is YSYEKL. V was clipped by 0 bases and J by 8 bases; unmatched bases: 12. This CDR3 is 17 amino acids long. An assay was performed, and its level was deep. Assay used: immunoSEQ multiplex PCR; TCRdb lists only in-frame clones, some missing. The sample records 450,000 to 600,000 clones, 79% being singletons. Every donor was a Caucasian adult from Nashville, Tennessee. The clonotype was recovered from a woman aged 40 to 49 in good health. Some clones in this sample may be carry-over from other donors' samples. This chain links TRBV4-1 with TRBJ2-1; 8 bases agree with TRBD2. Sequenced: PBMCs. The CDR3 bases are TGCGCCAGCAGCCAAGAACGAGCGGGAGCCCCCAGCGATGAGCAGTTCTTC. Its translation is CASSQERAGAPSDEQFF.